This T cell receptor (beta chain) was recovered during a study of blood T cell repertoires in COVID-19. Study-wide context: COVID-19 samples, acute and convalescent, were from the United States, Italy and Spain.

Study processing details: By means of reference gene primer amplification, nucleated cell counts were estimated. Assay: immunoSEQ multiplex PCR; the TCRdb copy retains only in-frame clones and omits some. V, J and clone size reflect that table, while D and trimming were determined from the DNA. Counted here are 40,000 or so clones, about 82% occurring once; the ten biggest clones make up roughly 9.9%. This CDR3 is built from 15 residues. V lost 0 bases and J 7 bases, leaving 15 bases between the germline ends. Germline CDR1 is LNHNV and CDR2 is YYDKDF (reference sequence). The J gene is TRBJ1-2, the V gene TRBV15; a possible D gene is TRBD1 (5 bases). The sequence was collected from a human donor in a cohort sampled during active COVID-19. Sample: peripheral blood. The CDR3 spells CATSREFGAGAGYTF. CDR3 DNA: TGTGCCACCAGCAGAGAGTTTGGGGCAGGAGCTGGCTACACCTTC.